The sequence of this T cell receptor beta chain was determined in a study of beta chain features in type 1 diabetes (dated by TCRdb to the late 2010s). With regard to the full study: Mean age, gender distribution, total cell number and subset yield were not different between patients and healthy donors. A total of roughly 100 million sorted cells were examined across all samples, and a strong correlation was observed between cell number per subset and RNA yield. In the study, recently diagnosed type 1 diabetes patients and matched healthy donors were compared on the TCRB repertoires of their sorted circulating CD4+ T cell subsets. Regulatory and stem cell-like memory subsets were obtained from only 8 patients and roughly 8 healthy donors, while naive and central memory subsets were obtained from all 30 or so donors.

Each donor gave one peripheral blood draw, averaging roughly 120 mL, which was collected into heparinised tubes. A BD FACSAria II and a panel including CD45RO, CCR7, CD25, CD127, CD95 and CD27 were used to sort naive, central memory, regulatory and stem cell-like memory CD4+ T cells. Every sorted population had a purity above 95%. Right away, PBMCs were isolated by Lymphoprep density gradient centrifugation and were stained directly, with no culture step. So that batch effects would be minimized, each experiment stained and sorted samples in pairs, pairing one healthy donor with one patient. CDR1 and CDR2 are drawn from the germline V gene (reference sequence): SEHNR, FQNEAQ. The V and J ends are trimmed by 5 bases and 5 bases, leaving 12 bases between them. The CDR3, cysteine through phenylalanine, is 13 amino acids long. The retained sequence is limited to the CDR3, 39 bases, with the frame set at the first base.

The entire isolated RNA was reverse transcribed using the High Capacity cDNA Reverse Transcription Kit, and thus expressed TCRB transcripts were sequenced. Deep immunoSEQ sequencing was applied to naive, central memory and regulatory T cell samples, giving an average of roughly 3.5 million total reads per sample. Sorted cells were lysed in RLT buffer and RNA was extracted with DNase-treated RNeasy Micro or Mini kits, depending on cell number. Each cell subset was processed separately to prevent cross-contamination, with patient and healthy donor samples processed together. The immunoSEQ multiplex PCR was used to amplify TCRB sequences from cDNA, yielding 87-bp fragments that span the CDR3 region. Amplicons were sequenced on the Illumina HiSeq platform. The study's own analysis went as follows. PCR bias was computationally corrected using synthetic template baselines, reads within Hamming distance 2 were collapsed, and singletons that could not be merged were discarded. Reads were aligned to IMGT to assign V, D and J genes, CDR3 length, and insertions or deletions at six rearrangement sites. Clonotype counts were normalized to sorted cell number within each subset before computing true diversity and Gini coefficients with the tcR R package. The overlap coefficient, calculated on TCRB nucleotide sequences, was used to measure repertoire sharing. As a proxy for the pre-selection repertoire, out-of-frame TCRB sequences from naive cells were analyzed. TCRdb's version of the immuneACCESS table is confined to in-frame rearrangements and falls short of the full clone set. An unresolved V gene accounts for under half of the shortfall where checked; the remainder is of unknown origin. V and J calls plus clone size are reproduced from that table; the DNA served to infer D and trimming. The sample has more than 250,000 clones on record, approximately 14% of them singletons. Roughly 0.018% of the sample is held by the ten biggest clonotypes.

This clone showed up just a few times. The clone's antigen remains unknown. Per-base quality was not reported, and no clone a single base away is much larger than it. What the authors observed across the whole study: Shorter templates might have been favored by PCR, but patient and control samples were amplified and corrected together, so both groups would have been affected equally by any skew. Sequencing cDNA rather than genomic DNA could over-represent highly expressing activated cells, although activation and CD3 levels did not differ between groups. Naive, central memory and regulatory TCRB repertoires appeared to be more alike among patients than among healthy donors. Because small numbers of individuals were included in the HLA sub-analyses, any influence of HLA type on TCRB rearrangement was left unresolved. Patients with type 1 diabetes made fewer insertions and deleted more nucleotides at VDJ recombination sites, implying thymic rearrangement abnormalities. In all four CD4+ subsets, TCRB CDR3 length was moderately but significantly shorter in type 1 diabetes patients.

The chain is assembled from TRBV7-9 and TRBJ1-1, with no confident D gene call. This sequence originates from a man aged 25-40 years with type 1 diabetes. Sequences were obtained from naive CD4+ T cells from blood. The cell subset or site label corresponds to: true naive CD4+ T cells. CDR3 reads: CASSPSARTEAFF. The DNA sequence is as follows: TGTGCCAGCAGCCCCTCCGCTAGGACTGAAGCTTTCTTT.